The 27 T cell receptor beta chains presented below share a single source sample, sequenced in a study of CD8 T cells in ankylosing spondylitis. Their antigens are not known. Regarding the study as a whole: Blood of patients with ankylosing spondylitis appeared to be characterized by a TCR beta motif of fewer than 10 highly homologous variants.

TCRdb recomputed calls from the 5' RACE reads with MiXCR, one row per CDR3 protein. The data hold fewer than 750,000 distinct CDR3 sequences, with around 17% observed a single time. The specimen was blood, either unsorted or a sorted T cell fraction (not recorded which). Receptor source: a male donor with ankylosing spondylitis.

The chain combines TRBV3-1 with TRBJ1-6; D possibly corresponds to TRBD1 (5 bases). The V end was cut by 4 bases, the J end by 2 bases, with 9 bases between. The length of the CDR3 is 15 residues. Germline lookup yields CDR1 LGHDT and CDR2 YNNKEL (reference sequence). The CDR3 here is CASSPGDAYNSPLHF. The CDR3 region has the DNA TGTGCCAGCAGCCCGGGGGACGCCTATAATTCACCCCTCCACTTT.

Note on this clonotype: Compared with germline, one end of the junction differs, possibly owing to a read error. The chain employs TRBV25-1 and TRBJ2-4; D not certain. In germline, CDR1 is MGHDK, CDR2 SYGVNS. The length of the CDR3 is 17 residues. DNA for the CDR3: TGTGCCAGCAGTGAATTTGGGTCCATCGCTACCAAAAACATTCGGTACTTC. The encoded protein is CASSEFGSIATKNIRYF.

The chain employs TRBV12-3 or TRBV12-4 and TRBJ1-1, with 10 bases identical to TRBD1. Trimming at V came to 5 bases and at J to 11 bases, leaving 14 bases not matched to a gene. The CDR3 loop spans 15 amino acids. The CDR3 DNA reads TGTGCCAGCAGTCTACCGGGACAGGGGTCGTTCCGGGCTTTCTTT. As protein: CASSLPGQGSFRAFF.

This chain uses TRBV25-1 with TRBJ1-1; no definite D call. The length of the CDR3 is 13 residues. V was clipped by 9 bases and J by 1 base, with 12 bases between them. Looked up from germline, CDR1 is MGHDK and CDR2 is SYGVNS. The CDR3 region is CASRPLGNTEAFF. The CDR3 DNA reads as TGTGCCAGTCGACCCCTAGGGAACACTGAAGCTTTCTTT.

This clonotype was observed a handful of times. This rearrangement joins TRBV11-2 to TRBJ2-3; perhaps TRBD2 as D (6 bases). CDR3 length: 16 amino acids. Germline assignment: CDR1 SGHAT and CDR2 FQNNGV. V lost 1 base to trimming and J lost 6 bases, with 17 bases between them. The CDR3 is CASSLVLGLLEDTQYF. CDR3 in DNA: TGTGCCAGCAGCTTAGTTCTGGGACTCTTGGAGGATACGCAGTATTTT.

There are a few counts of this clonotype. The chain carries TRBV29-1 and TRBJ1-4; D gene uncertain. V shed 7 bases and J shed 0 bases, with 9 bases lying between them. In germline, CDR1 is SQVTM, CDR2 ANQGSEA. CDR3 size: 13 residues. CDR3 sequence (DNA): TGCAGCGGGGAAGATGCAACTAATGAAAAACTGTTTTTT. Translation gives CSGEDATNEKLFF. Complete variable domain (other parts from reference TRBV29-1 and TRBJ1-4): SAVISQKPSRDICQRGTSLTIQCQVDSQVTMMFWYRQQPGQSLTLIATANQGSEATYESGFVIDKFPISRPNLTFSTLTVSNMSPEDSSIYLCSGEDATNEKLFFGSGTQLSVL.

This clonotype came up a few times. The chain is built from TRBV29-1 and TRBJ2-3, with 7 bases aligning to TRBD1. V shed 7 bases and J 2 bases; nucleotides not matched to a gene: 9. The CDR3 has 14 residues. Germline values: CDR1 SQVTM, CDR2 ANQGSEA. CDR3 residues: CSADTDRYTDTQYF. The CDR3, as DNA: TGCAGCGCCGACACGGACAGGTACACAGATACGCAGTATTTT.

The chain links TRBV20-1 to TRBJ1-1; no clear D. In germline, CDR1 is DFQATT, CDR2 SNEGSKA (reference sequence). The CDR3 is 12 residues long. V was clipped by 6 bases and J by 3 bases, with 11 bases between them. For the CDR3, the DNA is TGCAGTGCCAACACGGGTGACACTGAAGCTTTCTTT. Its translation: CSANTGDTEAFF.

The CDR3 DNA reads TGTGCCAGCAGCTTGCTGGGTGAGGAGAATCAGCCCCAGCATTTT. Its translation is CASSLLGEENQPQHF. The chain links TRBV5-6 to TRBJ1-5; no clear D. In germline, CDR1 is SGHDT, CDR2 YYEEEE. The CDR3 spans 15 residues. Trimming took off 1 base at V and 4 bases at J, with 12 bases between the two ends.

Ten or more counts support this clonotype. The chain links TRBV28 to TRBJ2-7, with D possibly called TRBD1 or TRBD2 (5 bases each). There are 16 residues in the CDR3. Germline loops: CDR1 MDHEN, CDR2 SYDVKM. Trimming pared 4 bases from V and 2 bases from J, leaving 18 bases between. For the CDR3, the DNA is TGTGCCAGCAGTTATAAACCGGGACGGGGTACCTACGAGCAGTACTTC. It encodes CASSYKPGRGTYEQYF.

A few counts support this clonotype. This chain links TRBV3-1 with TRBJ2-1; 12 nucleotides align to TRBD2. CDR1 and CDR2 (germline): LGHDT, YNNKEL (reference sequence). J was trimmed by 10 bases and V by 0 bases; bases with no gene match: 10. The CDR3 has 17 residues. This chain's CDR3 is CASSQDPLAGGPGEQFF. CDR3 DNA: TGTGCCAGCAGCCAAGATCCCCTAGCGGGAGGGCCCGGGGAGCAGTTCTTC.

This clonotype has only a few counts. The V gene is TRBV5-1, the J gene TRBJ2-1; 10 bases align to TRBD2. The CDR3 runs 14 residues. V was clipped by 6 bases and J by 4 bases; unmatched bases: 4. CDR1 and CDR2 from the germline V gene are SGHRS and YFSETQ. The CDR3 DNA is TGCGCCAGCAAGCCAGCGGGAGGGTACAATGAGCAGTTCTTC. It codes for CASKPAGGYNEQFF.

This clonotype was seen a handful of times. The chain joins TRBV20-1 to TRBJ1-5; no definite D call. V was clipped by 4 bases and J by 2 bases, with 6 bases between them. CDR3 size: 12 residues. CDR1 and CDR2 from the germline V gene are DFQATT and SNEGSKA (reference sequence). CDR3 nucleotide sequence: TGCAGTGCTATGGACGGCAATCAGCCCCAGCATTTT. As protein: CSAMDGNQPQHF.

In its sample, this clonotype was seen a few times. V is TRBV5-6 and J is TRBJ2-1; 7 bases map to TRBD1. This CDR3 contains 13 residues. The J segment lost 6 bases and the V segment lost 4 bases, leaving 4 bases of the junction unmatched. In germline, CDR1 is SGHDT, CDR2 YYEEEE. CDR3 amino acids: CASSRQGGNEQFF. CDR3 sequence (DNA): TGTGCCAGCAGCCGACAGGGCGGCAATGAGCAGTTCTTC.

Only a few counts were recorded for this clonotype. This rearrangement joins TRBV20-1 to TRBJ2-5; either TRBD1 or TRBD2 may fit D (5 bases each). From germline, CDR1 is DFQATT and CDR2 SNEGSKA (reference sequence). CDR3 length equals 15 residues. The V and J ends lost 6 bases and 5 bases respectively, with 22 bases between them. CDR3 loop: CSARNEGSWGETQYF. CDR3 coding DNA: TGCAGTGCGCGTAATGAGGGGAGTTGGGGGGAGACCCAGTACTTC.

This clonotype was observed at least ten times. The rearrangement joins TRBV29-1 to TRBJ1-5, with a weak D call TRBD1 (6 bases). Trimming pared 4 bases from V and 6 bases from J, leaving 13 bases between. CDR3 length equals 13 residues. The germline V gene encodes CDR1 SQVTM and CDR2 ANQGSEA. CDR3 nucleotide sequence: TGCAGCGTTGCGGGGGCGCGGGGTCAGCCCCAGCATTTT. Its translation: CSVAGARGQPQHF.

This clonotype showed up just a few times. The chain is built from TRBV29-1 and TRBJ1-1; D may be TRBD1 (5 bases). Trimming pared 6 bases from V and 0 bases from J, leaving 17 bases between. The CDR3 totals 15 residues. Germline V gene lookup returns CDR1 SQVTM and CDR2 ANQGSEA. CDR3 protein: CSVERGTVVNTEAFF. CDR3 DNA: TGCAGCGTCGAAAGAGGGACGGTAGTGAACACTGAAGCTTTCTTT.

The chain has TRBV10-3 and TRBJ2-5; maybe TRBD2 (5 bases). V dropped 10 bases and J dropped 2 bases, with 11 bases sitting between them. Per germline, CDR1 ENHRY and CDR2 SYGVKD. This CDR3 region has 12 residues. The CDR3 reads CATGDSQETQYF. In DNA, the CDR3 is TGTGCCACCGGGGATTCTCAAGAGACCCAGTACTTC.

The chain has TRBV7-9 and TRBJ1-1; TRBD1 matches 8 bases. With 4 bases clipped from V and 5 bases from J, the junction kept 3 bases outside the gene matches. The germline gives CDR1 SEHNR, CDR2 FQNEAQ (reference sequence). This CDR3 region has 13 residues. For the CDR3, the DNA is TGTGCCAGCAGCTACGACAGGGGAACTGAAGCTTTCTTT. Protein product: CASSYDRGTEAFF.

V is TRBV5-1 and J is TRBJ2-1; D ambiguous. The CDR3 covers 17 residues. Looked up from germline, CDR1 is SGHRS and CDR2 is YFSETQ. With 4 bases removed from V and 5 bases from J, the gap between germline ends came to 22 bases. This CDR3 reads CASSPVGSSPGNNEQFF. In DNA, the CDR3 is TGCGCCAGCAGCCCGGTGGGCTCCTCGCCGGGTAACAATGAGCAGTTCTTC.

V is TRBV11-2 and J is TRBJ1-1; no reliable D call. CDR3 length: 15 amino acids. The germline V and J ends were trimmed by 6 bases and 0 bases, with 14 bases remaining between them. Germline assignment: CDR1 SGHAT and CDR2 FQNNGV. CDR3 loop: CASSPWSVMNTEAFF. The CDR3 bases are TGTGCCAGCAGTCCTTGGTCAGTCATGAACACTGAAGCTTTCTTT.

In this sample, this clonotype turned up a few times. V and J are TRBV24-1 and TRBJ2-6; D unclear. Per germline, CDR1 KGHDR and CDR2 SFDVKD. The V and J ends lost 6 bases and 0 bases respectively, with 8 bases between them. The CDR3 is 15 residues long. CDR3 bases: TGTGCCACCAGTTTGAGTCGCTCTGGGGCCAACGTCCTGACTTTC. This sequence encodes CATSLSRSGANVLTF.

The chain carries TRBV9 and TRBJ1-4; 9 positions match TRBD1. The CDR3 has 17 residues. Germline CDR1 SGDLS, CDR2 YYNGEE. Losses at the gene ends were 4 bases for V and 0 bases for J; bases not matched to a gene: 7. The CDR3 protein is CASSPGQGRSTNEKLFF. In DNA form, the CDR3 reads TGTGCCAGCAGCCCAGGACAGGGGAGATCAACTAATGAAAAACTGTTTTTT.

The rearrangement links TRBV5-1 to TRBJ2-7, with 11 nucleotides matching TRBD2. The V and J ends lost 5 bases and 6 bases, in that order; junction bases with no gene match: 19. Per germline, CDR1 SGHRS and CDR2 YFSETQ. The CDR3 runs 18 residues. The CDR3 here is CASSFTVSGRARFSEQYF. DNA of the CDR3: TGCGCCAGCAGTTTTACCGTTAGCGGGAGGGCCCGGTTCTCCGAGCAGTACTTC.

This chain uses TRBV4-1 with TRBJ2-7, with D possibly matching TRBD2 (6 bases). The V end was cut by 0 bases, the J end by 2 bases, with 11 bases between. Germline V lookup: CDR1 MGHRA, CDR2 YSYEKL. This CDR3 comprises 15 residues. The CDR3, as DNA: TGCGCCAGCAGCCAAGATCGGGACTCCACCTACGAGCAGTACTTC. Translation: CASSQDRDSTYEQYF.

V is TRBV7-6 and J is TRBJ2-3, with 11 bases matching TRBD2. The V segment lost 7 bases and the J segment 8 bases; nucleotides outside the gene matches: 11. Germline V lookup: CDR1 SGHVS, CDR2 FNYEAQ. CDR3 length equals 15 residues. The CDR3 region is CASTPLTSGIGTQYF. In DNA form, the CDR3 reads TGTGCCAGCACCCCCCTGACTAGCGGGATTGGTACGCAGTATTTT.

As to this clonotype: A read error may produce the germline difference seen at one junction end. The chain employs TRBV7-9 and TRBJ1-5; 8 bases are a match to TRBD1. This CDR3 is built from 16 residues. Germline CDR1 reads SEHNR; CDR2 reads FQNEAQ (reference sequence). Here the CDR3 DNA reads TGTGCCAGCAGCTTAGGGACAGGGCCTAGCAGTCAGCCCCAGCATTTT. Residues: CASSLGTGPSSQPQHF.